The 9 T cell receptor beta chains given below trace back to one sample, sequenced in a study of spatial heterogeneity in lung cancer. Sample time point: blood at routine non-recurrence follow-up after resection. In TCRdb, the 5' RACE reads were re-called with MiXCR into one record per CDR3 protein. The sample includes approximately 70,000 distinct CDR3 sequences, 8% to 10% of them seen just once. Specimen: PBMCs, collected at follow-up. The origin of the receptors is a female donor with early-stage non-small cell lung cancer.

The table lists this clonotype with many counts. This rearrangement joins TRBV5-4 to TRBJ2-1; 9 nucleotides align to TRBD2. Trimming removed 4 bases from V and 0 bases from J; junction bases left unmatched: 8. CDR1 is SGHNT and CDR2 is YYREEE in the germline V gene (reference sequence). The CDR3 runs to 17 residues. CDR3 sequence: CASSQDPREGSYNEQFF. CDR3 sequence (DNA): TGTGCCAGCAGCCAGGACCCGCGGGAGGGCTCCTACAATGAGCAGTTCTTC.

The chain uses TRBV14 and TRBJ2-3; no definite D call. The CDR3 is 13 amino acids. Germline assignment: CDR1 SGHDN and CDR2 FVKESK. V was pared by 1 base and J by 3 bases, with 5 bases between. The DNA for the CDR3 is TGTGCCAGCAGCCAAGGAATGACAGATACGCAGTATTTT. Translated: CASSQGMTDTQYF.

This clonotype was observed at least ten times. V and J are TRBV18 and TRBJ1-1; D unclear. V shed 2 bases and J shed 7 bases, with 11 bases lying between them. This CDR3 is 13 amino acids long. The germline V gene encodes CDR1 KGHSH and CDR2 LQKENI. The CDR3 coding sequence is TGTGCCAGCTCACCAGGGGAAGGCCGTGAAGCTTTCTTT. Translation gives CASSPGEGREAFF.

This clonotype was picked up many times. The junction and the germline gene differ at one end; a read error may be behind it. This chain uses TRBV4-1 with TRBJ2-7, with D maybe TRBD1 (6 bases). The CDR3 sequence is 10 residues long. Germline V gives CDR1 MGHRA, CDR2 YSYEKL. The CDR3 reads CASSQTQGHF. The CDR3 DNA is TGCGCCAGCAGCCAAACTCAGGGGCACTTC.

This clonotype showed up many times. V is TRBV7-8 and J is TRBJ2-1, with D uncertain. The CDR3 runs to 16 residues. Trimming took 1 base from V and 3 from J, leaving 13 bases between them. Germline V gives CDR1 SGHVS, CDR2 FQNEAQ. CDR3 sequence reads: CASSLVVTIFYNEQFF. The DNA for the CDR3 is TGTGCCAGCAGCTTAGTAGTCACAATCTTCTACAATGAGCAGTTCTTC.

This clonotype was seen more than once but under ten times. CDR3 in DNA: TGCGCCAGCAGCTTCACAGGGGGAGTCGAGCAGTACTTC. Translating gives CASSFTGGVEQYF. This rearrangement joins TRBV5-1 to TRBJ2-7; 8 nucleotides align to TRBD1. V shed 2 bases and J 6 bases; nucleotides not matched to a gene: 4. The CDR3 has 13 residues. CDR1 SGHRS and CDR2 YFSETQ come from the germline V gene.

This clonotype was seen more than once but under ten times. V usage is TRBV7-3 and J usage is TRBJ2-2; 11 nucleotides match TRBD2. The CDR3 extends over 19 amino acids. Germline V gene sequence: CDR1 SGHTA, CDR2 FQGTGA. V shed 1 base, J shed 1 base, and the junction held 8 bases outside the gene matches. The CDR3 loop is CASSLIRLAGPWNTGELFF. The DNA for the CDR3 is TGTGCCAGCAGCTTAATACGACTAGCGGGACCCTGGAACACCGGGGAGCTGTTTTTT. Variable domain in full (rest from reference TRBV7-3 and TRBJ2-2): GAGVSQTPSNKVTEKGKYVELRCDPISGHTALYWYRQSLGQGPEFLIYFQGTGAADDSGLPNDRFFAVRPEGSVSTLKIQRTERGDSAVYLCASSLIRLAGPWNTGELFFGEGSRLTVL.

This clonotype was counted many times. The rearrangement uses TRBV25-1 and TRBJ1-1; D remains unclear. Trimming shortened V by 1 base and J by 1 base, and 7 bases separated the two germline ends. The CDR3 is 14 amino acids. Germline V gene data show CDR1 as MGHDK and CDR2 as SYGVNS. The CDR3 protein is CASSESKRNTEAFF. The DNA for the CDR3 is TGTGCCAGCAGTGAATCGAAGAGGAACACTGAAGCTTTCTTT.

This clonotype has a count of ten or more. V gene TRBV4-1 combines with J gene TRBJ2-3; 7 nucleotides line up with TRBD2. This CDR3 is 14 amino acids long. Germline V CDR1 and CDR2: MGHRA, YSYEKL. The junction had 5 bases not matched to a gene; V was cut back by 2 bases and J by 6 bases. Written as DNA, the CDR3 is TGCGCCAGCAGCCAAATGGGGGAGGGTGATACGCAGTATTTT. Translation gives CASSQMGEGDTQYF.